The 22 T cell receptor beta chains given below trace back to one sample, sequenced in a study of blood T cell repertoires in COVID-19. Clones were sequenced by immunoSEQ multiplex PCR, and TCRdb holds only the in-frame ones, with some missing. In the table there are a few hundred thousand clones, about 80% of which are singletons. Sequenced sample: peripheral blood. Receptors originate from a man older than 75 with acute or convalescent COVID-19.

The rearrangement uses TRBV27 and TRBJ2-7; TRBD2 agrees at 16 bases. V lost 2 bases and J lost 2; bases outside the gene matches: 3. This CDR3 spans 17 amino acids. Per germline, CDR1 MNHEY and CDR2 SMNVEV (reference sequence). CDR3 region: CASSLVGLAGGTYEQYF. The CDR3, as DNA: TGTGCCAGCAGTTTAGTGGGACTAGCGGGAGGGACCTACGAGCAGTACTTC.

This sequence joins TRBV30 and TRBJ2-7, with a possible D match to TRBD1 (6 bases). This CDR3 has 15 residues. V was cut by 3 bases and J by 0 bases, with 15 bases left in between. The germline V gene encodes CDR1 GTSNPN and CDR2 SVGIG (reference sequence). As DNA, the CDR3 is TGTGCCTGGAGGGTCACAGGGTTCAGCTCCTACGAGCAGTACTTC. Its translation: CAWRVTGFSSYEQYF.

This clone was picked up a small number of times. V is TRBV6-5 and J is TRBJ1-6; the match to TRBD1 covers 7 bases. This CDR3 is 15 amino acids long. Trimming took 6 bases from V and 9 from J; bases not matched to a gene: 11. Germline CDR1 and CDR2: MNHEY and SVGAGI. In DNA, the CDR3 is TGTGCCAGCAGGAGGGACAGTAGTACTATTTCACCCCTCCACTTT. Its protein is CASRRDSSTISPLHF.

The chain carries TRBV30 and TRBJ2-5; TRBD1 agrees at 9 bases. This CDR3 spans 17 amino acids. V lost 1 base and J lost 1; bases outside the gene matches: 10. From germline, CDR1 is GTSNPN and CDR2 SVGIG (reference sequence). The DNA of the CDR3 is TGTGCCTGGAGTGGCGGACAGGGGCCCTACACCCAAGAGACCCAGTACTTC. Residues: CAWSGGQGPYTQETQYF.

The rearrangement uses TRBV19 and TRBJ1-1; D is possibly TRBD1 (6 bases). The CDR3 totals 15 residues. V lost 4 bases to trimming and J lost 4 bases, with 16 bases between them. CDR1 LNHDA and CDR2 SQIVND come from the germline V gene (reference sequence). The CDR3 coding sequence is TGTGCCAGTAGTACCCGACAGGTGGGGATCACTGAAGCTTTCTTT. Its protein product is CASSTRQVGITEAFF.

This clone appeared a few times. The chain carries TRBV5-1 and TRBJ1-1; D not certain. Germline-derived CDR1 and CDR2 are SGHRS and YFSETQ. V dropped 4 bases and J dropped 5 bases, with 18 bases sitting between them. The CDR3 spans 15 residues. The CDR3: CASSPLRGRWTEAFF. DNA of the CDR3: TGCGCCAGCAGCCCCCTGCGGGGAAGGTGGACTGAAGCTTTCTTT.

This clone was counted a few times. The chain has TRBV4-1 and TRBJ2-6, with 8 bases identical to TRBD1. V dropped 6 bases and J dropped 0; count of bases not matched to a gene: 7. The CDR3 contains 17 residues. The germline V gene has CDR1 MGHRA and CDR2 YSYEKL. The CDR3 loop is CASRTQGALSGANVLTF. Here the CDR3 DNA reads TGCGCCAGCAGGACCCAGGGGGCCCTCTCTGGGGCCAACGTCCTGACTTTC.

The chain uses TRBV5-1 and TRBJ1-2; TRBD1 matches 8 bases. Germline V CDR1 and CDR2: SGHRS, YFSETQ. The CDR3 loop spans 14 amino acids. V trimming: 4 bases; J trimming: 6 bases; junction bases outside the gene matches: 8. The CDR3 region is CASSDPDRVHGYTF. CDR3 nucleotides: TGCGCCAGCAGCGACCCGGACAGGGTGCATGGCTACACCTTC.

The chain is built from TRBV5-1 and TRBJ2-7, with D possibly TRBD1 on 5 matching bases. V was cut by 4 bases and J by 2 bases, with 16 bases left in between. The length of the CDR3 is 15 residues. CDR1 SGHRS and CDR2 YFSETQ come from the germline V gene. CDR3 DNA sequence: TGCGCCAGCAGCCTAGAACACAGGTCTCCCTACGAGCAGTACTTC. Protein product: CASSLEHRSPYEQYF.

V is TRBV5-1 and J is TRBJ1-5, with D tentatively TRBD1 (5 bases). Germline lookup yields CDR1 SGHRS and CDR2 YFSETQ. The CDR3 length is 16 residues. V was trimmed by 3 bases and J by 2 bases, leaving 15 bases between them. The CDR3 sequence is CASSWDGRGGNQPQHF. The DNA of the CDR3 is TGCGCCAGCAGCTGGGATGGGAGGGGAGGCAATCAGCCCCAGCATTTT.

The chain has TRBV2 and TRBJ2-2; 9 bases match TRBD1. V trimming: 4 bases; J trimming: 3 bases; junction bases outside the gene matches: 3. Germline CDR1 SNHLY, CDR2 FYNNEI. The CDR3 has 15 residues. CDR3 sequence (DNA): TGTGCCAGCAGTGTACAGGGGGCGGACACCGGGGAGCTGTTTTTT. It specifies CASSVQGADTGELFF.

This rearrangement joins TRBV2 to TRBJ1-1, with 9 bases fitting TRBD1. Germline V gene lookup returns CDR1 SNHLY and CDR2 FYNNEI. V trimming: 5 bases; J trimming: 2 bases; junction bases outside the gene matches: 6. This CDR3 is 15 amino acids long. CDR3 DNA sequence: TGTGCCAGCAGTTTAGAGACAGGGGGTAACACTGAAGCTTTCTTT. Residues: CASSLETGGNTEAFF. The full variable domain, its missing parts supplied by reference TRBV2 and TRBJ1-1, is EPEVTQTPSHQVTQMGQEVILRCVPISNHLYFYWYRQILGQKVEFLVSFYNNEISEKSEIFDDQFSVERPDGSNFTLKIRSTKLEDSAMYFCASSLETGGNTEAFFGQGTRLTVV.

The rearrangement links TRBV28 to TRBJ1-3; no reliable D call. V lost 2 bases to trimming and J lost 0 bases, with 5 bases between them. CDR1 is MDHEN and CDR2 is SYDVKM in the germline V gene. The CDR3 contains 14 residues. The CDR3 DNA reads TGTGCCAGCAGTTTAACAAGCTCTGGAAACACCATATATTTT. It specifies CASSLTSSGNTIYF.

The chain couples TRBV2 to TRBJ2-7; possible D gene TRBD1, 6 bases. The CDR3 totals 15 residues. Germline CDR1 and CDR2: SNHLY and FYNNEI. V gave up 5 bases and J gave up 0 bases, with 14 bases separating them. In DNA form, the CDR3 reads TGTGCCAGCAGTCGTCCAGGGGCCAGCTCCTACGAGCAGTACTTC. It encodes CASSRPGASSYEQYF. Variable domain in full (rest from reference TRBV2 and TRBJ2-7): EPEVTQTPSHQVTQMGQEVILRCVPISNHLYFYWYRQILGQKVEFLVSFYNNEISEKSEIFDDQFSVERPDGSNFTLKIRSTKLEDSAMYFCASSRPGASSYEQYFGPGTRLTVT.

The table lists this clone with a few counts. This chain joins TRBV6-1 and TRBJ2-3; D is perhaps TRBD2 (5 bases). V was shortened by 1 base and J by 1 base, with 9 bases between the two germline ends. CDR1 and CDR2 (germline): MNHNS, SASEGT. The CDR3 length is 15 residues. The CDR3 protein is CASSEGGGRTDTQYF. The CDR3 DNA is TGTGCCAGCAGTGAAGGTGGCGGGCGCACAGATACGCAGTATTTT.

V usage is TRBV9 and J usage is TRBJ1-1; 10 positions agree with TRBD1. The V gene's germline CDR1 is SGDLS and CDR2 YYNGEE. This CDR3 has 17 amino acids. The V gene end was trimmed by 4 bases and the J gene end by 3 bases; junction bases not matched to a gene: 12. The CDR3 sequence is CASSPRRRTGGDTEAFF. As DNA, the CDR3 is TGTGCCAGCAGCCCGAGGAGGAGGACAGGGGGAGACACTGAAGCTTTCTTT.

The J gene is TRBJ1-1, the V gene TRBV28; TRBD1 agrees at 9 bases. Germline CDR1 reads MDHEN; CDR2 reads SYDVKM. This CDR3 has 13 residues. The J segment lost 5 bases and the V segment lost 4 bases, leaving 2 bases of the junction unmatched. As DNA, the CDR3 is TGTGCCAGCAGTTGGGGACAGGGAACTGAAGCTTTCTTT. Encoded protein: CASSWGQGTEAFF.

The chain carries TRBV24-1 and TRBJ1-1; possibly TRBD1 for D (5 bases). Germline V gene data show CDR1 as KGHDR and CDR2 as SFDVKD. The germline V and J ends were trimmed by 2 bases and 2 bases, with 5 bases remaining between them. The CDR3 length is 13 residues. CDR3 nucleotides: TGTGCCACCAGTGATTGGACAAACACTGAAGCTTTCTTT. Translation: CATSDWTNTEAFF.

The J gene is TRBJ1-1, the V gene TRBV7-9; D is undetermined. Germline V lookup: CDR1 SEHNR, CDR2 FQNEAQ (reference sequence). V was shortened by 6 bases and J by 8 bases, with 13 bases between the two germline ends. The CDR3 contains 12 residues. The CDR3 spells CASSQFTREAFF. CDR3 nucleotides: TGTGCCAGCAGTCAATTCACTAGGGAAGCTTTCTTT.

The chain links TRBV24-1 to TRBJ2-2; the match to TRBD1 covers 12 bases. Germline V CDR1 and CDR2: KGHDR, SFDVKD. This CDR3 comprises 15 residues. V lost 7 bases, J lost 5 bases, and 4 bases stayed unmatched. CDR3 nucleotides: TGTGCCACCAGGGGACAGGGGGCGGGGACCGGGGAGCTGTTTTTT. Translation: CATRGQGAGTGELFF.

This clone was seen only a few times. This chain joins TRBV24-1 and TRBJ2-3; 10 bases map to TRBD2. V shed 3 bases, J shed 1 base, and the junction held 3 bases outside the gene matches. From germline, CDR1 is KGHDR and CDR2 SFDVKD. There are 16 residues in the CDR3. The CDR3 region is CATSDASGGRTDTQYF. For the CDR3, the DNA is TGTGCCACCAGTGATGCTAGCGGGGGCCGCACAGATACGCAGTATTTT.

The CDR3 is CASSPGIGENTEAFF. The DNA of the CDR3 is TGTGCCAGCTCACCAGGAATAGGAGAGAACACTGAAGCTTTCTTT. The chain has TRBV18 and TRBJ1-1; no reliable D call. V gave up 2 bases and J gave up 1 base, with 11 bases separating them. The germline gives CDR1 KGHSH, CDR2 LQKENI. The CDR3 extends over 15 amino acids.